This T cell receptor (beta chain) was recovered during a study of T cells in Graves' hyperthyroidism and ophthalmopathy. This clonotype was seen ten or more times. Amplification targeted TCR beta CDR3 regions from RNA transcripts. The primer set for the first-round RT-PCR of the TCR CDR3 was HTBI. TCRdb passed the multiplex PCR reads through MiXCR, listing each CDR3 protein once. The sample gives about 840,000 distinct CDR3 sequences, approximately 40% of which show up once; about 8.9% is in the top ten. CDR1 is MNHEY and CDR2 is SVGAGI in the germline V gene. This CDR3 is built from 13 residues. V lost 2 bases and J lost 8, with 7 bases in between.

The chain employs TRBV6-5 and TRBJ1-6, with unresolved D. Sequenced: blood. This TCR was sampled from a man aged 18 to 30 with Graves' hyperthyroidism. The CDR3 nucleotides read TGTGCCAGCAGTTACCTACCGGATTCACCCCTCCACTTT. It specifies CASSYLPDSPLHF.